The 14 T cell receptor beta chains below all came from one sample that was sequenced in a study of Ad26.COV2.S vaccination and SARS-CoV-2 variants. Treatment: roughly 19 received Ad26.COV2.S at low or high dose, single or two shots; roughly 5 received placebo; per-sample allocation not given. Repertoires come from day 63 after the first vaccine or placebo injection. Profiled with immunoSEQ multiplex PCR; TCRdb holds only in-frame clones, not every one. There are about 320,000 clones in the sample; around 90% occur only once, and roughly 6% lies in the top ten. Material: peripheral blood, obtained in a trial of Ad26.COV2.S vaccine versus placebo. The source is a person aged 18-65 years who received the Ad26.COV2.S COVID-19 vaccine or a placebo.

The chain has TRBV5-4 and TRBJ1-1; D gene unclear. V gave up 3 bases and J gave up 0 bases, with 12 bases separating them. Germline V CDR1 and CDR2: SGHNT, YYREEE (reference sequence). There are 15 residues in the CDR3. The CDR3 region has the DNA TGTGCCAGCAGCTCTACCCTCATCGTGAACACTGAAGCTTTCTTT. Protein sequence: CASSSTLIVNTEAFF.

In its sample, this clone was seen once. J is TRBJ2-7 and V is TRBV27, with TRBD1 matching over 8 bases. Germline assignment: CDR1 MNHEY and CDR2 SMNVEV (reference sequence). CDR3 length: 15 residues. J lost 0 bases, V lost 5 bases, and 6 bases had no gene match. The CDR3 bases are TGTGCCAGCAGTCCCGGGACAGGCCGCTCCTACGAGCAGTACTTC. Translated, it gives CASSPGTGRSYEQYF.

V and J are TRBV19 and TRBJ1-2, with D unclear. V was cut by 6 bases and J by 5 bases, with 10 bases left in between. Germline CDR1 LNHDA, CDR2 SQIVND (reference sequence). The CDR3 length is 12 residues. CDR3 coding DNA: TGTGCCAGTAGCCTGGACCGGTATGGCTACACCTTC. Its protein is CASSLDRYGYTF.

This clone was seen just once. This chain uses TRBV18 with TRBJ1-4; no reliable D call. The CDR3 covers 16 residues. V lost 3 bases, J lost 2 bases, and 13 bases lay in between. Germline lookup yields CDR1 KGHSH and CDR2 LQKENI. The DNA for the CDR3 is TGTGCCAGCTCACCCAAGAGGCCTTCGACTAATGAAAAACTGTTTTTT. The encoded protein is CASSPKRPSTNEKLFF. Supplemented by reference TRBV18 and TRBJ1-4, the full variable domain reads NAGVMQNPRHLVRRRGQEARLRCSPMKGHSHVYWYRQLPEEGLKFMVYLQKENIIDESGMPKERFSAEFPKEGPSILRIQQVVRGDSAAYFCASSPKRPSTNEKLFFGSGTQLSVL.

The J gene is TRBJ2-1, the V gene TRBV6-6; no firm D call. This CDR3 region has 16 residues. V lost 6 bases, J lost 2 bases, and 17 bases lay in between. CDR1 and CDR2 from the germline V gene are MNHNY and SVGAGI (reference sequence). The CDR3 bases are TGTGCCAGCAGACCCCTGTCAGGCGGAACCTACAATGAGCAGTTCTTC. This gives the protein CASRPLSGGTYNEQFF.

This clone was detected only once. The CDR3 DNA follows: TGTGCCAGCTCACCAGGCAGTGGGTCCTACCCCCAAGAGACCCAGTACTTC. This sequence encodes CASSPGSGSYPQETQYF. The chain combines TRBV18 with TRBJ2-5; D unclear. CDR1 KGHSH and CDR2 LQKENI come from the germline V gene. The germline V and J ends were trimmed by 2 bases and 1 base, with 17 bases remaining between them. This CDR3 contains 17 residues.

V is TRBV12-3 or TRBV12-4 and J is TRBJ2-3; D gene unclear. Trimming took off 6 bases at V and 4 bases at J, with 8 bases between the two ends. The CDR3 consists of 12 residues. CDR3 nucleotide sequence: TGTGCCAGCAGACGGTGGGCAGATACGCAGTATTTT. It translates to CASRRWADTQYF.

The CDR3 bases are TGCGCCAGCAGTCAATCCCCCTCGACTGAACCGAACACCGGGGAGCTGTTTTTT. Protein: CASSQSPSTEPNTGELFF. The chain carries TRBV4-1 and TRBJ2-2; D gene unclear. CDR3 length: 18 amino acids. Germline assignment: CDR1 MGHRA and CDR2 YSYEKL. Trimming left V 6 bases short and J 0 bases short, with 20 bases between.

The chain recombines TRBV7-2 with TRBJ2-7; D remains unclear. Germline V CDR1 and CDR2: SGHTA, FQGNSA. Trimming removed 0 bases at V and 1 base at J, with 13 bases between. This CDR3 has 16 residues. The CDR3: CASSLAVKGTSYEQYV. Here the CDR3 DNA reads TGTGCCAGCAGCTTAGCGGTTAAAGGAACTTCCTACGAGCAGTACGTC.

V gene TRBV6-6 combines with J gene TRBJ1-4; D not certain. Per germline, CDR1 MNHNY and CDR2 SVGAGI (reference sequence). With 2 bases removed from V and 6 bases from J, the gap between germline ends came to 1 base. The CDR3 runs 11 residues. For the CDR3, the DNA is TGTGCCAGCAGTTACGATGAAAAACTGTTTTTT. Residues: CASSYDEKLFF.

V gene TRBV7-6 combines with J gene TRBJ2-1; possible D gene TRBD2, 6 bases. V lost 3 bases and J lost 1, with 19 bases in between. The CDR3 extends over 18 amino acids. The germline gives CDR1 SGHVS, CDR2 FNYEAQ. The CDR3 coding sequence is TGTGCCAGCAGCTTTTATGGGGGAAAGGAGGGATCCTACAATGAGCAGTTCTTC. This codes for CASSFYGGKEGSYNEQFF.

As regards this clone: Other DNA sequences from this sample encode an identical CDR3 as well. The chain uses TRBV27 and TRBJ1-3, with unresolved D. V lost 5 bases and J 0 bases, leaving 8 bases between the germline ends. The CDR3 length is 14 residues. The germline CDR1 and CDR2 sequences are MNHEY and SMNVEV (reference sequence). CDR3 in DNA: TGTGCCAGCAGTCCCTGGAGCTCTGGAAACACCATATATTTT. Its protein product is CASSPWSSGNTIYF.

In DNA form, the CDR3 reads TGCGCCAGCAGCTTGCCTAGCGGGGGTAAGACGAGCACAGATACGCAGTATTTT. This translates into CASSLPSGGKTSTDTQYF. The V and J genes are TRBV5-1 and TRBJ2-3; 10 bases match TRBD2. The germline V gene encodes CDR1 SGHRS and CDR2 YFSETQ. The CDR3 totals 18 residues. Trimming removed 1 base from V and 0 bases from J; junction bases left unmatched: 8.

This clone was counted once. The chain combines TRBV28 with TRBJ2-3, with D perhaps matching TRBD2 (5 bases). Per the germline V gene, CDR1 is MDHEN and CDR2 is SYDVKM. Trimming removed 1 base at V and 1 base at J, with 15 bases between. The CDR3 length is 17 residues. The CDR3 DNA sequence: TGTGCCAGCAGTTTATTCTTACCGGGATCAGGCACAGATACGCAGTATTTT. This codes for CASSLFLPGSGTDTQYF.